This entry features one T cell receptor beta chain sequence. Antigen specificity is unknown. This entry is derived from a study of cytomegalovirus exposure and HLA in healthy donors. Across the study: Inside one of the first data releases sat about 91 million unique TCRs taken from HLA-typed donors.

Whole-study results and caveats: The study had only CMV serostatus as immune exposure information. In a later analysis, the majority of CMV-associated beta chains seemingly showed HLA restriction.

These donors, healthy bone marrow donors, were studied. The PCR had 60 Vbeta and 13 Jbeta primers. Method: immunoSEQ multiplex PCR; TCRdb's copy keeps in-frame clones and lacks some. The top ten clones hold roughly 0.24% of a sample with around 230,000 clones, about 88% of them seen once. The CDR3 has 15 residues. Germline CDR1 and CDR2: MRHNA and SNTAGT. Trimming stripped 7 bases from V and 10 bases from J, with 23 bases between. Input material: PBMCs. This TCR was recovered from a girl aged 2 to 10 in good health and CMV-seronegative. The V gene is TRBV6-4, the J gene TRBJ2-1; maybe TRBD2 (6 bases). The CDR3 DNA reads TGTGCCAGCACCCCAGAGGCGAGCGGGCCCGGGGAGCAGTTCTTC. Protein sequence: CASTPEASGPGEQFF.